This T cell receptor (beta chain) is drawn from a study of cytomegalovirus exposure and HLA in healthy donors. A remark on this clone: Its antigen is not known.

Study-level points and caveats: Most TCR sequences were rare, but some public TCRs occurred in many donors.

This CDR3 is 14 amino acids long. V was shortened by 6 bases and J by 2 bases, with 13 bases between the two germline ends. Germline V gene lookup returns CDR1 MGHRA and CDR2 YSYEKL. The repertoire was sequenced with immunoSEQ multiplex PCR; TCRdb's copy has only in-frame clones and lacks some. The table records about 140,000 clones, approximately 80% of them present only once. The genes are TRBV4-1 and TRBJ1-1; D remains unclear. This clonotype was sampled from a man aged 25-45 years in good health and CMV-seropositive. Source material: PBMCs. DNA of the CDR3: TGCGCCAGCAGTTGGTCTATTGGTAACACTGAAGCTTTCTTT. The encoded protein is CASSWSIGNTEAFF.